This T cell receptor (beta chain) was found in a study of T-cell memory formation after mild COVID-19. Study as a whole: TCR clusters showed largely donor specificity. The study's findings and limits: Researchers report contracting CD4+ clones mostly in CM and EM, with CD8+ clones in EMRA.

In germline, CDR1 is MNHNS, CDR2 SASEGT. V was cut by 6 bases and J by 0 bases, with 12 bases left in between. The CDR3 totals 14 residues. A single record per CDR3 protein comes from TCRdb applying MiXCR to the 5' RACE reads. The sample consists of roughly 170,000 distinct CDR3 sequences, 20% to 25% of them appearing once. This clonotype was detected only a few times. Antigen: not known. The sequence derives from an adult woman who had mild COVID-19 (a few samples of this study predate the infection). Cell type and time point are not known. Material: PBMCs or a T cell subset sorted from them (not recorded which). The rearrangement joins TRBV6-1 to TRBJ2-7, with TRBD1 as a possible D gene (6 bases). CDR3 DNA: TGTGCCAGCAGCGGGACAATCAGCTCCTACGAGCAGTACTTC. Residues: CASSGTISSYEQYF.